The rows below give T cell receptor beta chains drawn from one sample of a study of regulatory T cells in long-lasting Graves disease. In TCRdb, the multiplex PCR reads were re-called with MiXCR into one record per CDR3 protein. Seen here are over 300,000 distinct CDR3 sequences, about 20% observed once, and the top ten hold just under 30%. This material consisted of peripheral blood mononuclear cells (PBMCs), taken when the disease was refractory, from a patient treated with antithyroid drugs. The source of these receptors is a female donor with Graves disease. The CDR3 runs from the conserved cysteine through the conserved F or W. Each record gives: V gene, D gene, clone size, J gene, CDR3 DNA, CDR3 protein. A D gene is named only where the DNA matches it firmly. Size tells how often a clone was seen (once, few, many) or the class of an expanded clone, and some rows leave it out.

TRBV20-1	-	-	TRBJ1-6	TGCAGTGCTAGAGATAATGCTAGGGGAGGGAATTCACCCCTCCACTTT	CSARDNARGGNSPLHF
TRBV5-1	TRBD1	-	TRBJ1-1	TGCGCCAGCAGCTTATCTCCCGGGACAGGGACGAACACTGAAGCTTTCTTT	CASSLSPGTGTNTEAFF
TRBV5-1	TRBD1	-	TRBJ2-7	TGCGCCAGCAGCTTAGGGACAGTAGTCTCCGAGCAGTACTTC	CASSLGTVVSEQYF
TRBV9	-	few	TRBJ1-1	TGTGCCAGCAGTCCTATCGGGCCAGACACTGAAGCTTTCTTT	CASSPIGPDTEAFF
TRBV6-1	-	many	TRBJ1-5	TGTGCCAGCTTGGGGGGGCAGGGCAAAAGCAATCAGCCCCAGCATTTT	CASLGGQGKSNQPQHF
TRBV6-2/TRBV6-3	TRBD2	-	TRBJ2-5	TGTGCCAGCAGTTACGAAGGACTAGCGGGGGAAGAGACCCAGTACTTC	CASSYEGLAGEETQYF
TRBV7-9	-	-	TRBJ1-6	TGTGCCAGCAGCTTGGGGGGGGAGGCCAGGAATTCACCCCTCCACTTT	CASSLGGEARNSPLHF
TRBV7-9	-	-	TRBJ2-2	TGTGCCAGCACCCCGAGGGAAACGGGCGGGGAGCTGTTTTTT	CASTPRETGGELFF
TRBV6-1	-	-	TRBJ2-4	TGTGCCAGCAGTCCCCGAGGATCCTCTCAGTACTTC	CASSPRGSSQYF
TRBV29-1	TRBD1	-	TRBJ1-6	TGCAGCGTTAGGGGCGGGACAGAAAATTCACCCCTCCACTTT	CSVRGGTENSPLHF
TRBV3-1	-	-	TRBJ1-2	TGTGCCAGCAGCCAAGACGCGGGGCGGGATGGCTACACCTTC	CASSQDAGRDGYTF
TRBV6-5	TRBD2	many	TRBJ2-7	TGTGCCAGCAGTTACTCGAAAGCTTACGGCGGGAGTTACGAGCAGTACTTC	CASSYSKAYGGSYEQYF
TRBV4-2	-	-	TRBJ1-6	TGTGCCAGCAGCCAAGATCTTCTTGCCGGGACGAACAGTTCACCCCTCCACTTT	CASSQDLLAGTNSSPLHF
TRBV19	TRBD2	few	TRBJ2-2	TGTGCCACCGCCCTCGGGCTAGCGGGAGCCGGGGAGCTGTTTTTT	CATALGLAGAGELFF
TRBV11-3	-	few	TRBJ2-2	TGTGCCAGCAGCTCGGGGACCACCGGGGAGCTGTTTTTT	CASSSGTTGELFF
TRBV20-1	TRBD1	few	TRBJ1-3	TGCAGTGCACAAGGTGGACAGGGAAGAAACACCATATATTTT	CSAQGGQGRNTIYF
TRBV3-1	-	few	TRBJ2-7	TGTGCCAGCAGCCGGGGGGCAGTCCGACACGAGCAGTACTTC	CASSRGAVRHEQYF
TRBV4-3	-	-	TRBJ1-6	TGCGCCAGCAGCCAAGTTGACAGCACAAATTCACCCCTCCACTTT	CASSQVDSTNSPLHF
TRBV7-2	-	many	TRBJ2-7	TGTGCCAGCAGCCCTCAACCTCGGGAGCAGTACTTC	CASSPQPREQYF
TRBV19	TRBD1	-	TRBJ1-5	TGTGCCAGCACGTCCGGGACAGGTTATCAGCCCCAGCATTTT	CASTSGTGYQPQHF
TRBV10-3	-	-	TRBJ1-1	TGTGCCATCAGCCGGGACATGGGGGCTGAAGCTTTCTTT	CAISRDMGAEAFF
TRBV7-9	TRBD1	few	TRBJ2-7	TGTGCCAGCAGCGGTGACAGGGGATTAAGGGAGGAGCAGTACTTC	CASSGDRGLREEQYF
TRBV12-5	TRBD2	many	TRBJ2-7	TGTGCTAGTGCCCTGGGACTAGCGGGGGCCGGTGAGCAGTACTTC	CASALGLAGAGEQYF
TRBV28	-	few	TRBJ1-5	TGTGCCAGCAGGGCCCCTTATAGCAATCAGCCCCAGCATTTT	CASRAPYSNQPQHF
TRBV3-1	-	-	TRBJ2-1	TGTGCCAGCAGCCAAGACTGGGACTCTTACAATGAGCAGTTCTTC	CASSQDWDSYNEQFF
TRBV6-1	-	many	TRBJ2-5	TGTGCCAGCAGTCGTAGGGGGGGGGAGACCCAGTACTTC	CASSRRGGETQYF
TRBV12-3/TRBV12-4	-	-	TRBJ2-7	TGTGCCGGCAGTTTAAAATTGCAGTACTTC	CAGSLKLQYF
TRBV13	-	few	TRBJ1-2	TGTGCCAGCAGCTTAGGCCTGTCGGGGAAGGTGAGCGGCTACACCTTC	CASSLGLSGKVSGYTF
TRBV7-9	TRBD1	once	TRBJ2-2	TGTGCCAGCAGCTCCAAAATAGGGGACAGAAGAGCCGGGGAGCTGTTTTTT	CASSSKIGDRRAGELFF
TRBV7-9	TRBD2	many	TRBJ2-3	TGTGCCAGCAGCCTACTAGCGGGAGGCACAGATACGCAGTATTTT	CASSLLAGGTDTQYF
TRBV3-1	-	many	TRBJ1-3	TGTGCCAGCAGCCATTTTGATGGGACCGCGAGCTCTGGAAACACCATATATTTT	CASSHFDGTASSGNTIYF
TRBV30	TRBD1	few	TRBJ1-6	TGTGCCTGGAGGGACAGGGGGTCCCTTAATTCACCCCTCCACTTT	CAWRDRGSLNSPLHF
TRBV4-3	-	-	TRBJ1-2	TGCGCCAGCAGCCAAAGCTCGACAGAGCAGTATGGCTACACCTTC	CASSQSSTEQYGYTF
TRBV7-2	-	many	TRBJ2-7	-	CASSWDFRGVGYEQYF
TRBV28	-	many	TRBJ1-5	TGTGCCAGCAGGCCTAAGAATCAGCCCCAGCATTTT	CASRPKNQPQHF
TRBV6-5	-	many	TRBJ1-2	TGTGCCAGCAGTTCCCGAATGGGCCAGGCAAACTCACAATTCTATGGCTACACCTTC	CASSSRMGQANSQFYGYTF
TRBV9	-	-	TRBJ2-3	TGTGCCAGCAGCGCACAGGGTATCGATCCAGATACGCAGTATTTT	CASSAQGIDPDTQYF
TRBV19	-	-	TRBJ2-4	TGTGCCAGTAGTATTGGGAGCTTTCTGGCCAAAAACATTCAGTACTTC	CASSIGSFLAKNIQYF
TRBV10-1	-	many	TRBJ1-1	TGCGCCAGCAGTGAGTCCTTGGGGGCTGAAGCTTTCTTT	CASSESLGAEAFF
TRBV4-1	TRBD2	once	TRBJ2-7	TGCGCCAGCAGCCAAGTTGGTAGCGGGGGTGGCGAGCAGTACTTC	CASSQVGSGGGEQYF
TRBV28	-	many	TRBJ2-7	TGTGCCAGCAGTTTATCGGGTCCGTGGGAGCAGTACTTC	CASSLSGPWEQYF
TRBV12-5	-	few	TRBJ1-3	TGTGCTAGTGGTTTGGCAGCAGCTGGAAACACCATATATTTT	CASGLAAAGNTIYF
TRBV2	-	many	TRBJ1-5	TGTGCCAGCAGTGATGGGACGAGAGATCAGCCCCAGCATTTT	CASSDGTRDQPQHF
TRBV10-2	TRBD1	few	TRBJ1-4	TGCGCCAGCAGTGAGCGGGGGGCACGACAGGGCGGAGGTGAAAAACTGTTTTTT	CASSERGARQGGGEKLFF
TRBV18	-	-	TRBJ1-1	TGTGCCAGCTCACCCTTGGGGGGGGAGACTGAAGCTTTCTTT	CASSPLGGETEAFF
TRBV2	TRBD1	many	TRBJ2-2	TGTGCCAGCAGTTACCGTCGGGCCAGGGGGCGTAAGGGTTACACCGGGGAGCTGTTTTTT	CASSYRRARGRKGYTGELFF
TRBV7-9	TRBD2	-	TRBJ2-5	TGTGCCAGCAGTTATTTTAGCGGGAGGAGAGAGACCCAGTACTTC	CASSYFSGRRETQYF
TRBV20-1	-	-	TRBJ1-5	TGCAGTGCTAGCCGAGGGTTCGTGGGGGATCAGCCCCAGCATTTT	CSASRGFVGDQPQHF
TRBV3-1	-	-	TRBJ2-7	TGTGCCAGCAGCCGGATGGGGAACTCCTACGAGCAGTACTTC	CASSRMGNSYEQYF
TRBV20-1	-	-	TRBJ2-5	TGCAGTGCTAGAGTAATCGGAGAGACCCAGTACTTC	CSARVIGETQYF
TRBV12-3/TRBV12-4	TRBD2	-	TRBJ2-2	TGTGCCAGCAGTTTAGACCTAGCGGGATACACCGGGGAGCTGTTTTTT	CASSLDLAGYTGELFF
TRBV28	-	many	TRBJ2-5	TGTGCCAGCAGTTCTGCGGGGACGGCGGGAGAGACCCAGTACTTC	CASSSAGTAGETQYF
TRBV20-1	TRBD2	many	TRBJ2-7	TGCAGTGCTCCCTGGACGGGGACTAGCTCCTACGAGCAGTACTTC	CSAPWTGTSSYEQYF
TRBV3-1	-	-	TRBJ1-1	TGTGCCAGCAGCCAAGTTGCGATTTGGGGGAACACTGAAGCTTTCTTT	CASSQVAIWGNTEAFF
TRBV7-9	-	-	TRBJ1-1	TGTGCCAGCAGGGACGGGGGAACCGAAGCTTTCTTT	CASRDGGTEAFF